The 18 T cell receptor beta chains reported below all come from one sample, sequenced in a study of CD8+ T cells in alopecia areata. The time point is: mouse skin 6 weeks after grafting, around onset of hair loss. TCR sequencing used cDNA made by reverse transcription of extracted RNA. The table came from immunoSEQ multiplex PCR; TCRdb's copy has only in-frame clones and leaves some out. The profile covers over 1,500 clones, none occurring a single time. Sequencing was performed on skin, taken at week 6. These receptors originate from a C3H/HeJ mouse with alopecia areata. These mice share the MHC haplotype H2-k.

This clone was counted many times. All gene names here are mouse names. The read finishes 4 residues shy of the CDR3 end, and the germline J gene is used to complete it. The chain joins TRBV13-2 to TRBJ2-5; 8 nucleotides match TRBD2. The CDR3 runs 14 residues. Per the germline V gene, CDR1 is NNHNN and CDR2 is SYGAGS (reference sequence). Losses at the gene ends were 7 bases for V and 0 bases for J; bases not matched to a gene: 4. The part of the CDR3 DNA that was read is TGTGCCAGCCGACTGGGGATTAACCAAGAC. Translating it yields CASRLGINQD. From start to end, the CDR3 is CASRLGINQDTQYF.

This clone was detected many times. Gene names are mouse gene names. The CDR3 goes on 4 residues after the read ends, and that part is filled in from the germline J gene. The chain links TRBV5 to TRBJ2-2; perhaps TRBD1 as D (5 bases). The CDR3 totals 16 residues. V was pared by 0 bases and J by 1 base, with 9 bases between. CDR1 LGHNA and CDR2 YNLKQL come from the germline V gene (reference sequence). Partial CDR3 DNA: TGTGCCAGCAGCCAAGATCGCCAGGGAAACACCGGG. As protein: CASSQDRQGNTG. From start to end, the CDR3 is CASSQDRQGNTGQLYF.

In this sample, this clone turned up many times. Gene names denote mouse genes. The read comes to an end 4 residues before the CDR3 does, leaving the germline J gene to fill in the end. J is TRBJ2-5 and V is TRBV5; 13 nucleotides line up with TRBD2. Germline V CDR1 and CDR2: LGHNA, YNLKQL (reference sequence). The CDR3 length is 18 residues. The CDR3 protein is CASSQDRTGGARGDTQYF. The CDR3 DNA, read in part, is TGTGCCAGCAGCCAAGATAGGACTGGGGGGGCGCGGGGAGAC.

This clone showed up just a few times. Gene names are mouse gene names. Read data end 4 residues before the CDR3 end; the end is taken from the germline J gene. The V and J genes are TRBV31 and TRBJ2-2; 12 bases are shared with TRBD2. J lost 4 bases, V lost 3 bases, and 3 bases had no gene match. CDR3 size: 15 residues. CDR1 and CDR2 from the germline V gene are GKSSPN and SITVG. The part of the CDR3 DNA that was read is TGTGCCTGGAGCGGGACTGGGGGGATCACCGGG. It translates to CAWSGTGGITG. The full CDR3 is CAWSGTGGITGQLYF. The variable domain in full, completed from reference TRBV31 and TRBJ2-2, reads AQTIHQWPVAEIKAVGSPLSLGCTIKGKSSPNLYWYWQATGGTLQQLFYSITVGQVESVVQLNLSASRPKDDQFILSTEKLLLSHSGFYLCAWSGTGGITGQLYFGEGSKLTVL.

This clone was counted a few times. The listed genes are named as in mouse. The CDR3 is cut off 4 residues early in the read; its end comes from the germline J gene. The chain combines TRBV16 with TRBJ2-4, with 8 bases lining up with TRBD1. V dropped 1 base and J dropped 3; count of bases not matched to a gene: 0. This CDR3 contains 14 residues. Germline V CDR1 and CDR2: SGHSA, FRNQAP. CDR3: CASSLGTGQNTLYF. The sequenced part of the CDR3 DNA is TGTGCAAGCAGCTTAGGGACAGGGCAAAAC.

The table lists this clone with many counts. The genes and germline here are from mouse. The DNA ends 4 residues before the CDR3 does, and the rest of the CDR3 is filled in from the germline J gene. The chain uses TRBV13-2 and TRBJ2-7; 12 bases fit TRBD2. CDR1 and CDR2 (germline): NNHNN, SYGAGS (reference sequence). V dropped 5 bases and J dropped 2; count of bases not matched to a gene: 2. The CDR3 runs to 14 residues. The CDR3 DNA, read in part, is TGTGCCAGCGGGGACTGGGGGGGTCCCTAT. Translated, it gives CASGDWGGPY. The whole CDR3 sequence reads CASGDWGGPYEQYF.

This clone was counted ten times or more. Gene names denote mouse genes. The missing CDR3 end, 4 residues past where the read stops, is filled in from the germline J gene. Other DNA sequences from this sample encode an identical CDR3 as well. The rearrangement uses TRBV19 and TRBJ1-2; 9 bases line up with TRBD1. The CDR3 contains 14 residues. With V trimmed by 3 bases and J by 1 base, 1 base remained unmatched. CDR1 is FNHDT and CDR2 is SITEND in the germline V gene (reference sequence). This CDR3 reads CASSRDRVNSDYTF. The CDR3 DNA, read in part, is TGTGCCAGCAGTAGGGACAGGGTAAACTCC.

This clone is labeled as medium-sized. The genes are named according to mouse. Read data end 4 residues before the CDR3 end; the end is taken from the germline J gene. The genes are TRBV19 and TRBJ2-4; D perhaps matches TRBD1 (6 bases). Germline lookup yields CDR1 FNHDT and CDR2 SITEND (reference sequence). The germline V and J ends were trimmed by 5 bases and 3 bases, with 16 bases remaining between them. There are 15 residues in the CDR3. The CDR3 DNA, read in part, is TGTGCCAGCAGCACAATCAGGGGTGGGCAAAAC. Residues: CASSTIRGGQN. The complete CDR3 sequence is CASSTIRGGQNTLYF.

As regards this clone: Gene names denote mouse genes. The CDR3 is cut off 4 residues early in the read; its end comes from the germline J gene. The V gene is TRBV13-1, the J gene TRBJ2-3; the D gene is possibly TRBD1 (5 bases). Germline V lookup: CDR1 NSHNY, CDR2 SYGAGN. This CDR3 has 17 amino acids. Deletions cut 3 bases from V and 0 bases from J, with 17 bases between. The CDR3 loop reads CASSVPPRAASAETLYF. CDR3 bases read: TGTGCCAGCAGTGTCCCCCCCAGGGCGGCTAGTGCAGAA.

This clone has a count of ten or more. Gene names are the mouse ones. The part of the CDR3 DNA that was read is TGTGCCAGCAGTTTCGGGGACAGGGGCCGA. Translating it yields CASSFGDRGR. The full CDR3 protein reads CASSFGDRGREVFF. This sequence joins TRBV14 and TRBJ1-1, with 10 bases lining up with TRBD1. Read coverage stops 4 residues before the CDR3 terminus; the germline J gene supplies the remainder. This CDR3 has 14 amino acids. Germline values: CDR1 SGHDT, CDR2 FRDEAV.

This clone turned up a few times. The genes and germline here are from mouse. Partial CDR3 DNA: TGTGCCAGCGGCGGACAGGCCTAT. This codes for CASGGQAY. Given in full, the CDR3 is CASGGQAYEQYF. The V and J genes are TRBV13-2 and TRBJ2-7; 7 nucleotides agree with TRBD1. Sequencing ends 4 residues short of the CDR3 end; the germline J gene provides the rest. V shed 5 bases, J shed 2 bases, and the junction held 1 base outside the gene matches. This CDR3 has 12 residues. Germline lookup yields CDR1 NNHNN and CDR2 SYGAGS (reference sequence).

In its sample, this clone ranks as large. Each gene name is a mouse one. The read ends 4 residues early relative to the CDR3; the germline J gene fills the gap. The chain joins TRBV19 to TRBJ2-7, with TRBD2 identical over 11 bases. CDR3 size: 15 residues. Trimming cost V 0 bases and J 1 base; bases outside gene matches: 0. In germline, CDR1 is FNHDT, CDR2 SITEND (reference sequence). The part of the CDR3 DNA that was read is TGTGCCAGCAGTATAGGGACTGGGGGGTCCTAT. Translating gives CASSIGTGGSY. In full, the CDR3 is CASSIGTGGSYEQYF.

This clone is medium-sized within its sample. Germline and genes here are mouse. From the germline J gene comes the end of the CDR3, since the read stops 4 residues before it. This chain joins TRBV19 and TRBJ1-1; 9 bases fit TRBD1. Germline CDR1 and CDR2: FNHDT and SITEND (reference sequence). V was clipped by 7 bases and J by 0 bases; unmatched bases: 4. The length of the CDR3 is 14 residues. Incomplete CDR3 DNA: TGTGCCAGCCTCCGGGACAGGGCAAACACA. Encoded protein: CASLRDRANT. The entire CDR3 protein is CASLRDRANTEVFF.

This clone was recorded many times. Mouse gene names apply. Coverage ceases 4 residues before the CDR3 finishes, and the germline J gene fills in the end. The chain couples TRBV5 to TRBJ2-2; D perhaps matches TRBD1 (6 bases). This CDR3 contains 16 residues. In germline, CDR1 is LGHNA, CDR2 YNLKQL (reference sequence). V was trimmed by 0 bases and J by 2 bases, leaving 10 bases between them. The CDR3 loop is CASSQDLGQNTGQLYF. Partial CDR3 DNA: TGTGCCAGCAGCCAAGATCTAGGACAGAACACCGGG.

Ten or more counts support this clone. All gene names here are mouse names. The read comes to an end 4 residues before the CDR3 does, leaving the germline J gene to fill in the end. V is TRBV5 and J is TRBJ2-7; a possible D gene is TRBD2 (5 bases). The CDR3 spans 14 residues. The germline CDR1 and CDR2 sequences are LGHNA and YNLKQL (reference sequence). V shed 0 bases and J shed 3 bases, with 9 bases lying between them. The DNA read from the CDR3 is TGTGCCAGCAGCCAAGATGATGGGGTCTAT. Translation gives CASSQDDGVY. Given in full, the CDR3 is CASSQDDGVYEQYF.

This clone was seen many times. Mouse names are used for the genes. The read stops 3 residues short of the end of the CDR3; the missing end is completed from the germline J gene. The chain is built from TRBV13-3 and TRBJ1-3; D uncertain. The germline gives CDR1 NNHDY, CDR2 SYVADS. V lost 1 base and J 3 bases, leaving 2 bases between the germline ends. There are 12 residues in the CDR3. The chain's CDR3 is CASSDLGNTLYF. The CDR3 DNA, read in part, is TGTGCCAGCAGTGATCTTGGAAATACG.

In this sample, this clone turned up many times. The gene names given are mouse names. The CDR3 extends 4 residues past the end of the read, so its final part is completed from the germline J gene. The chain combines TRBV1 with TRBJ2-7; 11 nucleotides agree with TRBD1. CDR3 length: 16 residues. Losses at the gene ends were 0 bases for V and 2 bases for J; bases not matched to a gene: 3. The germline CDR1 and CDR2 sequences are NSQYPW and LRSPGD (reference sequence). The DNA read from the CDR3 is TGCACCTGCAGTGCAGATCGGACAGGGGGCGCCTAT. It codes for CTCSADRTGGAY. The whole CDR3 sequence reads CTCSADRTGGAYEQYF. Looking up the rest from reference TRBV1 and TRBJ2-7 gives the full variable domain: VTLLEQNPRWRLVPRGQAVNLRCILKNSQYPWMSWYQQDLQKQLQWLFTLRSPGDKEVKSLPGADYLATRVTDTELRLQVANMSQGRTLYCTCSADRTGGAYEQYFGPGTRLTVL.

This clone was found many times. Gene names and germline match the mouse. Sequencing ends 4 residues short of the CDR3 end; the germline J gene provides the rest. This sequence joins TRBV13-2 and TRBJ2-2, with 9 bases that match TRBD2. Germline-derived CDR1 and CDR2 are NNHNN and SYGAGS (reference sequence). This CDR3 region has 16 residues. V lost 3 bases and J lost 0; bases outside the gene matches: 3. The covered CDR3 bases are TGTGCCAGCGGTGCCTACTGGGGGGCAAACACCGGG. Protein: CASGAYWGANTG. The full CDR3 reads CASGAYWGANTGQLYF.